Following are 4 T cell receptor beta chains from one sample sequenced in a study of shared clonotypes between healthy human individuals. The method was immunoSEQ multiplex PCR; TCRdb's version includes in-frame clones alone and lacks a portion of them. The sample consists of approximately 2.4 million clones, approximately 96% of them appearing once. The specimen sequenced was naive CD4+ T cells sorted from blood. As to subset: CD45RA+ positively selected. These receptors originate from a man aged 18 to 29 in good health.

This clone appeared a single time. The same CDR3 also results from other DNA sequences found in this sample. The V gene is TRBV5-1, the J gene TRBJ2-7, with a possible D match to TRBD2 (6 bases). Per germline, CDR1 SGHRS and CDR2 YFSETQ. The V end was cut by 4 bases, the J end by 1 base, with 12 bases between. The CDR3 consists of 14 residues. In nucleotides, the CDR3 is TGCGCCAGCAGCCCGGACGGGGGATCCTACGAGCAGTACTTC. Protein: CASSPDGGSYEQYF.

CDR3 sequence (DNA): TGCGCCAGCAGCCCGTCGGGACAGGGGGGGGCGAGTGAAAAACTGTTTTTT. Translated, it gives CASSPSGQGGASEKLFF. This chain uses TRBV5-1 with TRBJ1-4; 11 bases fit TRBD1. The junction had 12 bases not matched to a gene; V was cut back by 4 bases and J by 7 bases. There are 17 residues in the CDR3. Looked up from germline, CDR1 is SGHRS and CDR2 is YFSETQ.

This chain links TRBV5-4 with TRBJ1-3; D may be TRBD1 (5 bases). V dropped 4 bases and J dropped 1 base, with 9 bases sitting between them. In germline, CDR1 is SGHNT, CDR2 YYREEE (reference sequence). This CDR3 has 14 amino acids. DNA for the CDR3: TGTGCCAGCAGCGAAGGGGTTTCTGGAAACACCATATATTTT. Translation: CASSEGVSGNTIYF.

Of note for this clone: The same CDR3 arises from other DNA sequences in this sample as well. The chain has TRBV6-1 and TRBJ1-5; D remains ambiguous. Deletions cut 3 bases from V and 2 bases from J, with 11 bases between. The length of the CDR3 is 15 residues. Germline V gene data show CDR1 as MNHNS and CDR2 as SASEGT. The DNA for the CDR3 is TGTGCCAGCAGTGATAGGGTGGGAGGCAATCAGCCCCAGCATTTT. It specifies CASSDRVGGNQPQHF.